This T cell receptor beta chain was obtained from a study of blood T cell repertoires in COVID-19. The overall study: Spain, Italy and the United States supplied samples that represented acute and convalescent COVID-19. T cells, B-cell-depleted T cells, or PBMCs supplied cDNA or gDNA.

This CDR3 region has 14 residues. Germline CDR1 reads KGHSH; CDR2 reads LQKENI. The V and J ends lost 2 bases and 3 bases, in that order; junction bases with no gene match: 3. Generated by immunoSEQ multiplex PCR, the TCRdb table keeps only in-frame clones and is missing some. The data hold approximately 70,000 clones, with more than 80% observed a single time. The sample taken for sequencing was peripheral blood. The chain links TRBV18 to TRBJ1-2; 7 bases are shared with TRBD1. This sequence originates from a woman older than 75 with active or convalescent COVID-19. The CDR3, as DNA: TGTGCCAGCTCACCAACAGGGGTTGACTATGGCTACACCTTC. This gives the protein CASSPTGVDYGYTF.